This record concerns one T cell receptor (beta chain) sequence. The record originates from a study of blood T cell repertoires in COVID-19. Germline V gene sequence: CDR1 SQVTM, CDR2 ANQGSEA. Trimming removed 5 bases at V and 6 bases at J, with 14 bases between. The CDR3 consists of 12 residues. Original methodology: The assay estimated nucleated cells by amplifying reference gene primers. TCRdb's copy holds only in-frame clones and misses some; the assay was immunoSEQ multiplex PCR. V and J calls and clone size are those listed in that table; D and trimming were worked out from the DNA. The data hold about 400,000 clones, with over 85% observed a single time.

The specimen sequenced was PBMCs or T cells enriched from blood (not recorded which). The genes are TRBV29-1 and TRBJ2-7; D possibly corresponds to TRBD1 (5 bases). The TCR sequence derives from a woman in her 30s who had recovered from COVID-19. DNA of the CDR3: TGCAGCGTTTATGCGTGGGGCCCCGAGCAGTACTTC. As protein: CSVYAWGPEQYF.